The 4 T cell receptor beta chains below come from one sample, sequenced in a study of T-cell memory formation after mild COVID-19. One entry per CDR3 protein, called by TCRdb with MiXCR from the 5' RACE reads. The table has about half a million distinct CDR3 sequences, 15% to 20% seen once. Sequenced material: PBMCs or a T cell subset sorted from them (not recorded which). The receptors come from an adult woman who had mild COVID-19 (a few samples of this study predate the infection). Cell type and time point are not known.

The chain links TRBV24-1 to TRBJ1-4; maybe TRBD1 (5 bases). This CDR3 has 13 residues. V shed 4 bases and J shed 11 bases, with 13 bases lying between them. Germline V gene data show CDR1 as KGHDR and CDR2 as SFDVKD. The CDR3 nucleotides read TGTGCCACCAGTGACGGGGCAGGCGGGAAACTGTTTTTT. It translates to CATSDGAGGKLFF.

This clonotype was counted a few times. The chain carries TRBV2 and TRBJ2-5; D remains ambiguous. The V gene's germline CDR1 is SNHLY and CDR2 FYNNEI. V lost 4 bases and J lost 5, with 5 bases in between. The CDR3 extends over 11 amino acids. CDR3 residues: CASSGAETQYF. The CDR3 DNA reads TGTGCCAGCAGTGGCGCGGAGACCCAGTACTTC. Filled out from reference TRBV2 and TRBJ2-5, the complete variable domain reads EPEVTQTPSHQVTQMGQEVILRCVPISNHLYFYWYRQILGQKVEFLVSFYNNEISEKSEIFDDQFSVERPDGSNFTLKIRSTKLEDSAMYFCASSGAETQYFGPGTRLLVL.

J is TRBJ1-1 and V is TRBV20-1; 8 nucleotides agree with TRBD1. CDR1 and CDR2 from the germline V gene are DFQATT and SNEGSKA (reference sequence). The CDR3 loop spans 15 amino acids. With 5 bases clipped from V and 3 bases from J, the junction kept 11 bases outside the gene matches. The CDR3 reads CSASRQGAFDTEAFF. CDR3 nucleotide sequence: TGCAGTGCTTCCAGGCAGGGGGCTTTTGACACTGAAGCTTTCTTT.

For the CDR3, the DNA is TGTGCCAGCTCACCTAACAGGGGAGGAGAAAAACTGTTTTTT. Translated: CASSPNRGGEKLFF. The J gene is TRBJ1-4, the V gene TRBV18; TRBD1 agrees at 7 bases. V shed 3 bases, J shed 8 bases, and the junction held 6 bases outside the gene matches. The CDR3 sequence is 14 residues long. CDR1 KGHSH and CDR2 LQKENI come from the germline V gene.